The 6 T cell receptor beta chains below come from one sample, sequenced in a study of T-cell reconstitution after alpha-beta-depleted transplantation in children. The authors prepared the TCRbeta library with unique molecular identifiers. TCRdb redid the calling of the PCR reads with MiXCR, one entry per CDR3 protein. Counted here are under 300,000 distinct CDR3 sequences, about 9.6% occurring once; the ten biggest clones make up approximately 5%. The sequences come from PBMCs from the stem cell graft donor, collected from the stem cell graft. Source of these receptors: a human donor who donated a stem cell graft to a child with SCID.

This clonotype was seen repeatedly, ten times or more. This rearrangement joins TRBV7-2 to TRBJ1-2; D ambiguous. V dropped 5 bases and J dropped 7 bases, with 17 bases sitting between them. The CDR3 is made up of 14 amino acids. Germline CDR1 and CDR2: SGHTA and FQGNSA. The DNA for the CDR3 is TGTGCCAGCAGCCCCAGAAATTTTCTGACTGGCTACACCTTC. It encodes CASSPRNFLTGYTF.

This clonotype was observed at least ten times. The gene calls are TRBV5-1 and TRBJ2-3; TRBD1 or TRBD2 may be the D gene (6 bases each). Between the trimmed V and J ends, which lost 0 bases and 4 bases, there was a span of 12 bases. Germline V gene lookup returns CDR1 SGHRS and CDR2 YFSETQ. The CDR3 has 15 residues. CDR3 DNA: TGCGCCAGCAGCTTGGTCCAGGGGAGGCCAGATACGCAGTATTTT. Translated, it gives CASSLVQGRPDTQYF.

This clonotype occurred many times. The gene calls are TRBV7-2 and TRBJ1-3, with D uncertain. V shed 2 bases and J shed 0 bases, with 14 bases lying between them. This CDR3 region has 17 residues. Germline CDR1 and CDR2: SGHTA and FQGNSA. For the CDR3, the DNA is TGTGCCAGCAGCTTACAGTTTTCAGGCCTCTCTGGAAACACCATATATTTT. Its protein is CASSLQFSGLSGNTIYF.

This clonotype appeared many times. The chain recombines TRBV5-1 with TRBJ1-1; D is unresolved. The CDR3 consists of 14 residues. CDR1 and CDR2 from the germline V gene are SGHRS and YFSETQ. V lost 3 bases and J 4 bases, leaving 13 bases between the germline ends. The CDR3 loop reads CASSWEGGITEAFF. As DNA, the CDR3 is TGCGCCAGCAGCTGGGAAGGAGGGATCACTGAAGCTTTCTTT.

This clonotype has at least ten counts. The V and J genes are TRBV6-1 and TRBJ1-1; D gene ambiguous. Germline V gene sequence: CDR1 MNHNS, CDR2 SASEGT. The CDR3 is 13 amino acids. Trimming took 7 bases from V and 1 from J, leaving 10 bases between them. The CDR3 coding sequence is TGTGCCAGCACCAGAGACGGGAACACTGAAGCTTTCTTT. This codes for CASTRDGNTEAFF.

This clonotype appeared many times. The chain links TRBV7-9 to TRBJ1-1; weak D call: TRBD1 (5 bases). The CDR3 length is 14 residues. With 4 bases removed from V and 4 bases from J, the gap between germline ends came to 13 bases. Germline V gene lookup returns CDR1 SEHNR and CDR2 FQNEAQ (reference sequence). CDR3 residues: CASSSPGPGTEAFF. The CDR3 nucleotides are TGTGCCAGCAGCTCCCCGGGGCCGGGCACTGAAGCTTTCTTT.